The 25 T cell receptor beta chains below all came from one sample that was sequenced in a study of blood T cell repertoires in COVID-19 (TCRdb year 2020). The method was the immunoSEQ multiplex PCR assay. TCRdb limited this immuneACCESS table to in-frame rearrangements with V and J called. A share of clones is missing; checked studies link under half to unresolved V genes, and the rest is unexplained. In all, the sample holds approximately 200,000 clones, and around 90% of those were seen once. Roughly 7.1% of the sample is in the top ten clones. What was sequenced was PBMCs or T cells enriched from blood (not recorded which). Every receptor here comes from a man aged 25-45 years in a cohort exposed to, infected with or recovered from COVID-19 (not recorded which).

V usage is TRBV5-1 and J usage is TRBJ2-7; 9 positions match TRBD1. The CDR3 is 14 residues long. Looked up from germline, CDR1 is SGHRS and CDR2 is YFSETQ. Germline trimming cut 3 bases from V and 3 bases from J; bases unmatched to any gene: 4. CDR3 in amino acids: CASSSGTGIYEQYF. CDR3 DNA sequence: TGCGCCAGCAGCTCCGGGACAGGGATCTACGAGCAGTACTTC.

DNA for the CDR3: TGTGCCAGTAGTACAACCAGGGAACGTAGCACAGATACGCAGTATTTT. It yields the protein CASSTTRERSTDTQYF. This chain joins TRBV19 and TRBJ2-3; a weak D match, TRBD1 (5 bases). Germline CDR1 and CDR2: LNHDA and SQIVND (reference sequence). V was cut by 4 bases and J by 0 bases, with 14 bases left in between. This CDR3 comprises 16 residues. Complete variable domain (other parts from reference TRBV19 and TRBJ2-3): DGGITQSPKYLFRKEGQNVTLSCEQNLNHDAMYWYRQDPGQGLRLIYYSQIVNDFQKGDIAEGYSVSREKKESFPLTVTSAQKNPTAFYLCASSTTRERSTDTQYFGPGTRLTVL.

As for this clone: Different DNA sequences within this sample yield the same CDR3. The chain joins TRBV28 to TRBJ2-7; no definite D call. The CDR3 spans 13 residues. V gave up 6 bases and J gave up 2 bases, with 11 bases separating them. Germline V gives CDR1 MDHEN, CDR2 SYDVKM. The CDR3 bases are TGTGCCAGCAGCCTCCTAGGAGCCTACGAGCAGTACTTC. Translation gives CASSLLGAYEQYF.

V usage is TRBV4-1 and J usage is TRBJ2-7, with 9 bases fitting TRBD1. There are 17 residues in the CDR3. After removal of 1 base from V and 0 bases from J, the junction contained 7 bases not matched to a gene. Germline CDR1 reads MGHRA; CDR2 reads YSYEKL. CDR3 coding DNA: TGCGCCAGCAGCCAAGGGACAGGGGCACAAATCTCCTACGAGCAGTACTTC. Protein: CASSQGTGAQISYEQYF.

The gene calls are TRBV4-3 and TRBJ2-1, with 8 bases identical to TRBD2. CDR1 and CDR2 from the germline V gene are LGHNA and YSLEER. The CDR3 covers 16 residues. V shed 1 base and J 7 bases; nucleotides not matched to a gene: 9. For the CDR3, the DNA is TGCGCCAGCAGCCAAGTAAAAGCGTTAGCGGGGAATGAGCAGTTCTTC. This sequence encodes CASSQVKALAGNEQFF.

The V call is TRBV9, the J call TRBJ1-2; D remains unclear. The germline CDR1 and CDR2 sequences are SGDLS and YYNGEE. This CDR3 has 13 amino acids. The germline V and J ends were trimmed by 1 base and 5 bases, with 9 bases remaining between them. The CDR3 DNA reads TGTGCCAGCAGCGTATTCCCCGGGTATGGCTACACCTTC. Its translation: CASSVFPGYGYTF.

The chain joins TRBV27 to TRBJ1-4; D perhaps matches TRBD1 (6 bases). V lost 3 bases and J lost 4, with 12 bases in between. The germline gives CDR1 MNHEY, CDR2 SMNVEV (reference sequence). The CDR3 has 15 amino acids. Written as DNA, the CDR3 is TGTGCCAGCAGTTTTGGGGGCAGGGTTAATGAAAAACTGTTTTTT. It translates to CASSFGGRVNEKLFF.

This clone showed up just once. This chain uses TRBV7-9 with TRBJ1-6; D gene unclear. V was trimmed by 1 base and J by 4 bases, leaving 5 bases between them. The CDR3 runs to 14 residues. Germline CDR1 and CDR2: SEHNR and FQNEAQ (reference sequence). This CDR3 reads CASSLEQYNSPLHF. The CDR3 region has the DNA TGTGCCAGCAGCTTAGAACAGTATAATTCACCCCTCCACTTT.

The gene calls are TRBV2 and TRBJ2-3; 8 positions agree with TRBD2. V shed 6 bases and J 2 bases; nucleotides not matched to a gene: 4. CDR1 SNHLY and CDR2 FYNNEI come from the germline V gene. The CDR3 has 14 amino acids. CDR3 bases: TGTGCCAGCAGGGATAGCGGGACCACAGATACGCAGTATTTT. Amino acid sequence: CASRDSGTTDTQYF. Drawing the rest from reference TRBV2 and TRBJ2-3, the complete variable domain is EPEVTQTPSHQVTQMGQEVILRCVPISNHLYFYWYRQILGQKVEFLVSFYNNEISEKSEIFDDQFSVERPDGSNFTLKIRSTKLEDSAMYFCASRDSGTTDTQYFGPGTRLTVL.

The table lists this clone with a count of one. The chain is built from TRBV6-6 and TRBJ1-2; 8 nucleotides agree with TRBD1. Germline CDR1 reads MNHNY; CDR2 reads SVGAGI (reference sequence). The CDR3 spans 16 residues. Trimming removed 3 bases from V and 4 bases from J; junction bases left unmatched: 10. CDR3 in amino acids: CASSYGQGAPSYGYTF. In nucleotides, the CDR3 is TGTGCCAGCAGTTATGGGCAGGGGGCCCCTAGCTATGGCTACACCTTC.

The chain has TRBV15 and TRBJ2-2; D perhaps matches TRBD1 (6 bases). The ends were cut back, 5 bases at V and 3 bases at J, with 19 bases in the middle. CDR3 length equals 17 residues. From germline, CDR1 is LNHNV and CDR2 YYDKDF (reference sequence). CDR3 protein: CATSEGTGRVDTGELFF. The CDR3 nucleotides read TGTGCCACCAGCGAGGGTACAGGGAGAGTCGACACCGGGGAGCTGTTTTTT. Combining the CDR3 with reference TRBV15 and TRBJ2-2 gives the whole variable domain DAMVIQNPRYQVTQFGKPVTLSCSQTLNHNVMYWYQQKSSQAPKLLFHYYDKDFNNEADTPDNFQSRRPNTSFCFLDIRSPGLGDTAMYLCATSEGTGRVDTGELFFGEGSRLTVL.

V usage is TRBV27 and J usage is TRBJ1-1; tentatively, D is TRBD1 (6 bases). Germline CDR1 MNHEY, CDR2 SMNVEV (reference sequence). The V and J ends lost 6 bases and 8 bases respectively, with 25 bases between them. The CDR3 totals 16 residues. CDR3 loop: CASSPSRGLGVLEAFF. Here the CDR3 DNA reads TGTGCCAGCAGCCCCTCCAGGGGCCTAGGAGTTTTAGAAGCTTTCTTT.

This chain joins TRBV7-6 and TRBJ2-1; D not resolved. In germline, CDR1 is SGHVS, CDR2 FNYEAQ. This CDR3 contains 13 residues. Trimming removed 3 bases from V and 1 base from J, with 4 bases in between. CDR3 sequence reads: CASSFQSYNEQFF. DNA for the CDR3: TGTGCCAGCAGCTTCCAGTCCTACAATGAGCAGTTCTTC.

This clone was seen more than once but under ten times. The chain couples TRBV6-6 to TRBJ2-1, with 8 nucleotides matching TRBD2. The CDR3 consists of 17 residues. Trimming cost V 5 bases and J 1 base; bases outside gene matches: 10. From germline, CDR1 is MNHNY and CDR2 SVGAGI (reference sequence). The DNA of the CDR3 is TGTGCCAGCAGTCCGAGCGGGGGCGCCCTTTCCTACAATGAGCAGTTCTTC. Encoded protein: CASSPSGGALSYNEQFF.

V is TRBV29-1 and J is TRBJ2-1, with D perhaps TRBD1 (5 bases). V lost 6 bases and J lost 10, with 10 bases in between. Germline V lookup: CDR1 SQVTM, CDR2 ANQGSEA. The CDR3 runs 10 residues. Here the CDR3 reads CSVGPGEQFF. In nucleotides, the CDR3 is TGCAGCGTAGGGCCAGGGGAGCAGTTCTTC.

V usage is TRBV28 and J usage is TRBJ1-2; no reliable D call. CDR3 length: 14 residues. Trimming removed 6 bases from V and 4 bases from J, with 15 bases in between. Germline assignment: CDR1 MDHEN and CDR2 SYDVKM. The CDR3 bases are TGTGCCAGCAGCGCGGAGGCCCCCCTCTATGGCTACACCTTC. Translation gives CASSAEAPLYGYTF.

The chain joins TRBV14 to TRBJ1-1; 8 bases align to TRBD1. Trimming removed 3 bases from V and 5 bases from J; junction bases left unmatched: 5. The CDR3 runs 14 residues. Germline V CDR1 and CDR2: SGHDN, FVKESK. The CDR3 sequence: CASSQLRTGTEAFF. The CDR3 nucleotides read TGTGCCAGCAGCCAGCTAAGGACAGGGACTGAAGCTTTCTTT.

The rearrangement uses TRBV5-6 and TRBJ2-1; TRBD2 agrees at 8 bases. CDR3 length equals 16 residues. J was trimmed by 4 bases and V by 4 bases; bases with no gene match: 10. Germline CDR1 and CDR2: SGHDT and YYEEEE. CDR3 DNA: TGTGCCAGCAGCCGTCCGGGACTAGGAGATTACAATGAGCAGTTCTTC. Protein sequence: CASSRPGLGDYNEQFF.

J is TRBJ1-4 and V is TRBV11-2, with D perhaps TRBD1 (5 bases). Germline-derived CDR1 and CDR2 are SGHAT and FQNNGV. V gave up 1 base and J gave up 8 bases, with 14 bases separating them. The CDR3 contains 15 residues. CDR3 region: CASSLAVGLDEKLFF. For the CDR3, the DNA is TGTGCCAGCAGCTTAGCGGTGGGGCTGGACGAAAAACTGTTTTTT.

In its sample, this clone was seen a few times. V and J are TRBV29-1 and TRBJ2-1; weak D call: TRBD1 (6 bases). Trimming removed 6 bases at V and 6 bases at J, with 9 bases between. Per the germline V gene, CDR1 is SQVTM and CDR2 is ANQGSEA. CDR3 length: 11 residues. The CDR3 region is CSVRGGNEQFF. The CDR3 region has the DNA TGCAGCGTACGAGGGGGCAATGAGCAGTTCTTC.

The J gene is TRBJ2-1, the V gene TRBV5-1, with D maybe TRBD2 (5 bases). Germline V gene sequence: CDR1 SGHRS, CDR2 YFSETQ. The V and J ends lost 1 base and 0 bases respectively, with 17 bases between them. The CDR3 length is 18 residues. CDR3 sequence: CASSLMQGSDLSYNEQFF. CDR3 DNA: TGCGCCAGCAGCTTGATGCAAGGGAGTGACCTCTCCTACAATGAGCAGTTCTTC. Variable domain in full (rest from reference TRBV5-1 and TRBJ2-1): KAGVTQTPRYLIKTRGQQVTLSCSPISGHRSVSWYQQTPGQGLQFLFEYFSETQRNKGNFPGRFSGRQFSNSRSEMNVSTLELGDSALYLCASSLMQGSDLSYNEQFFGPGTRLTVL.

The J gene is TRBJ1-6, the V gene TRBV5-4; 9 bases align to TRBD1. CDR3 length: 15 amino acids. V shed 4 bases and J 7 bases; nucleotides not matched to a gene: 6. CDR1 and CDR2 from the germline V gene are SGHNT and YYREEE (reference sequence). The CDR3 region has the DNA TGTGCCAGCAGCGCCCAAGGACAGGGGAATTCACCCCTCCACTTT. It encodes CASSAQGQGNSPLHF.

The chain's CDR3 is CASSRQGSGANVLTF. In DNA form, the CDR3 reads TGTGCCAGCAGCCGGCAGGGCTCTGGGGCCAACGTCCTGACTTTC. The chain joins TRBV7-3 to TRBJ2-6, with D perhaps TRBD1 (5 bases). Looked up from germline, CDR1 is SGHTA and CDR2 is FQGTGA. The CDR3 runs to 15 residues. Trimming took 5 bases from V and 0 from J, leaving 8 bases between them.

The chain employs TRBV2 and TRBJ2-3; no clear D. Germline lookup yields CDR1 SNHLY and CDR2 FYNNEI. CDR3 length: 13 residues. The V and J ends lost 6 bases and 5 bases respectively, with 12 bases between them. This CDR3 reads CASRATGGDTQYF. As DNA, the CDR3 is TGTGCCAGCAGAGCGACTGGTGGAGATACGCAGTATTTT.

The chain is built from TRBV27 and TRBJ2-1; TRBD2 matches 8 bases. The CDR3 is 14 amino acids. Germline loops: CDR1 MNHEY, CDR2 SMNVEV (reference sequence). V was clipped by 5 bases and J by 7 bases; unmatched bases: 7. The CDR3 reads CASSPGTRGNEQFF. CDR3 in DNA: TGTGCCAGCAGTCCAGGGACTAGGGGTAATGAGCAGTTCTTC.